This T cell receptor beta chain was documented in a study of graft-versus-host responses after intestinal transplantation. Study-level findings and limits: High graft-versus-host to host-versus-graft clonal ratios were seen in allografts of patients with graft-donor T cell macrochimerism.

With regard to this clone: Its antigen is not identified.

This CDR3 is built from 18 residues. The V gene lost 0 bases and the J gene lost 3 bases, with 18 bases spanning the gap. CDR1 and CDR2 from the germline V gene are LNHNV and YYDKDF (reference sequence). Profiled with immunoSEQ multiplex PCR; TCRdb holds only in-frame clones, not every one. The profile shows roughly 97,000 clones, 80% to 95% of them singletons. The clonotype was recovered from a human patient who received an intestinal transplant, so some T cells may come from the graft donor. The material sequenced was PBMCs, taken approximately 470 days after intestinal transplant. The chain uses TRBV15 and TRBJ2-1, with D maybe TRBD1 (6 bases). Here the CDR3 DNA reads TGTGCCACCAGCAGAGATCTAGAGAGGACAGACAACTACAATGAGCAGTTCTTC. This translates into CATSRDLERTDNYNEQFF.